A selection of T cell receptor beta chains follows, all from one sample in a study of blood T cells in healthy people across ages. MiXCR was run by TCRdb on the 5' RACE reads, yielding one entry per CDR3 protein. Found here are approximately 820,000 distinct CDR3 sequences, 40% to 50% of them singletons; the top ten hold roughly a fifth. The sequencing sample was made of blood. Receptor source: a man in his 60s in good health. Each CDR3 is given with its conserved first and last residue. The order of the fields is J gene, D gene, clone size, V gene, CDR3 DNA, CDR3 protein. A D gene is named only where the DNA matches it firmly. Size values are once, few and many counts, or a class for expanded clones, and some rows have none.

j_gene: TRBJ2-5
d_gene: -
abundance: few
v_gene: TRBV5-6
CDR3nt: TGTGCCAGCAGCTTGGCGAGGGACCAAGAGACCCAGTACTTC
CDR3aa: CASSLARDQETQYF

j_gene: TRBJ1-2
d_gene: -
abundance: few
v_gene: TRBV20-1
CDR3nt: TGCAGTGCTAGAGATAAAGGGCAGGCTAACTATGGCTACACCTTC
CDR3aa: CSARDKGQANYGYTF

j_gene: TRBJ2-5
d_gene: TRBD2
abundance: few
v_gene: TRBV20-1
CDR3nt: TGCAGTGCTAGAAACGCGGGGGGGGAGACCCAGTACTTC
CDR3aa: CSARNAGGETQYF

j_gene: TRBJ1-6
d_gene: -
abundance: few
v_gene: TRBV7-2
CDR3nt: TGTGCCAGCGGGAAGGAGTATAATTCACCCCTCCACTTT
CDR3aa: CASGKEYNSPLHF

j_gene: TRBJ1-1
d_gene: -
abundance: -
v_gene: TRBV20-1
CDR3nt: TGCAGTGCTAACCCCGGCCAGGGAGGGAACACTGAAGCTTTCTTT
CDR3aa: CSANPGQGGNTEAFF

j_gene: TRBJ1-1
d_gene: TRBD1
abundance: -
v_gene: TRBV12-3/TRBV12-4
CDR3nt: TGTGCCAGCAGTGTTAAGCCGGGAACAGGGGAGGACACTGAAGCTTTCTTT
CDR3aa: CASSVKPGTGEDTEAFF

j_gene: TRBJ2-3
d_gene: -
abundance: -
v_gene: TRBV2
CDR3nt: TGTGCCAGCAGTGAAGGGGCGGGGGCGGCCACAGATACGCAGTATTTT
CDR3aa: CASSEGAGAATDTQYF

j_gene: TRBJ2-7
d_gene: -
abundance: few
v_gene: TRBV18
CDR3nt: TGTGCCAGCTCACCCGCGGAGGGTTTGTCCCCGGTGCAGTACTTC
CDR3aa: CASSPAEGLSPVQYF

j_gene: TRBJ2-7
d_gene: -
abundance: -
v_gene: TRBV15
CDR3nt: TGTGCCACCAGCAGAGAGACGGCGTCGTCCGAGCAGTACTTC
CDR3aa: CATSRETASSEQYF

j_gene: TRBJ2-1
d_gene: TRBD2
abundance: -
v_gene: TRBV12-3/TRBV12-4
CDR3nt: TGTGCCAGCAGTTTACGGCTAGCGGAGAAAGAGCAGTTCTTC
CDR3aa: CASSLRLAEKEQFF

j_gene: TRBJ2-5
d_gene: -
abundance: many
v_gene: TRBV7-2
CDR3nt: TGTGCCAGCAGCACCAACCAAGAGACCCAGTACTTC
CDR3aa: CASSTNQETQYF

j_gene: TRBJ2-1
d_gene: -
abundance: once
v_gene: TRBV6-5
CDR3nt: TGTGCCAGCAGCCGCGGACAGTTAAATGAGCAGTTCTTC
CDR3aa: CASSRGQLNEQFF